This TCR beta chain was sequenced for a study of blood T cell repertoires in COVID-19. Study-level information: Specimens from acute and convalescent COVID-19 originated in the United States, Italy and Spain. The cDNA or gDNA used as material had been derived from T cells, B-cell-depleted T cells, or PBMCs.

CDR3 length: 13 amino acids. J gave up 3 bases and V 5 bases, and 3 bases lay outside the gene matches. Source study methods: Reference gene primer amplification yielded estimated nucleated cell counts. Profiled with immunoSEQ multiplex PCR; TCRdb holds only in-frame clones, not every one. V, J and clone size are those of that table, while D and trimming were read from the DNA. Of around 150,000 clones in the sample, 75% to 90% are singletons; the top ten hold approximately 4.1%. Sample: peripheral blood. The V call is TRBV12-3 or TRBV12-4, the J call TRBJ1-2, with 7 bases identical to TRBD1. The clonotype was recovered from a woman aged 60-75 years with active or convalescent COVID-19. The CDR3 sequence: CASSRTGDYGYTF. CDR3 in DNA: TGTGCCAGCAGTCGGACAGGCGACTATGGCTACACCTTC.